One and the same sample provided the 20 T cell receptor beta chains below, sequenced in a study of technical replicates of blood from several donors. TCRdb keeps only in-frame clones here, not all; method: immunoSEQ multiplex PCR. Of roughly 90,000 clones listed, 90% to 97% are singletons. Sequences were obtained from T cells isolated from PBMCs. The receptor source for this set is a human donor in good health.

The chain couples TRBV5-8 to TRBJ2-3; TRBD2 agrees at 7 bases. The V segment lost 5 bases and the J segment 8 bases; nucleotides outside the gene matches: 11. The CDR3 totals 14 residues. Germline CDR1 is SGHTS and CDR2 is YDEGEE. In DNA, the CDR3 is TGTGCCAGCAGTCCGGGACTAAAAAGCGGTACGCAGTATTTT. It translates to CASSPGLKSGTQYF.

The chain has TRBV28 and TRBJ2-5; tentative D call: TRBD2 (6 bases). This CDR3 region has 15 residues. CDR1 is MDHEN and CDR2 is SYDVKM in the germline V gene. V was shortened by 5 bases and J by 2 bases, with 15 bases between the two germline ends. CDR3 DNA: TGTGCCAGCAGTCTCCCCGGGACTGAGCAAGAGACCCAGTACTTC. This codes for CASSLPGTEQETQYF.

This clone was recorded only once. V gene TRBV19 combines with J gene TRBJ1-3; a weak D match, TRBD1 (6 bases). With 5 bases removed from V and 0 bases from J, the gap between germline ends came to 14 bases. In germline, CDR1 is LNHDA, CDR2 SQIVND (reference sequence). The CDR3 length is 16 residues. The CDR3 DNA is TGTGCCAGTAGTCAAGGACAGTTTTCCTCTGGAAACACCATATATTTT. Encoded protein: CASSQGQFSSGNTIYF. The full variable domain, with the rest looked up from reference TRBV19 and TRBJ1-3, is DGGITQSPKYLFRKEGQNVTLSCEQNLNHDAMYWYRQDPGQGLRLIYYSQIVNDFQKGDIAEGYSVSREKKESFPLTVTSAQKNPTAFYLCASSQGQFSSGNTIYFGEGSWLTVV.

The gene calls are TRBV18 and TRBJ2-7; D is perhaps TRBD1 (6 bases). Trimming left V 2 bases short and J 2 bases short, with 13 bases between. This CDR3 region has 15 residues. The germline gives CDR1 KGHSH, CDR2 LQKENI. CDR3 residues: CASSPWGTQAYEQYF. In nucleotides, the CDR3 is TGTGCCAGCTCACCATGGGGGACACAAGCCTACGAGCAGTACTTC.

The chain carries TRBV6-1 and TRBJ2-1, with 9 bases that match TRBD1. This CDR3 has 14 amino acids. CDR1 is MNHNS and CDR2 is SASEGT in the germline V gene. V lost 4 bases, J lost 15 bases, and 13 bases stayed unmatched. The CDR3 region has the DNA TGTGCCAGCAGTGGACAGGGGGGGGTTAGGCTGTGGTTCTTC. It specifies CASSGQGGVRLWFF.

The CDR3 loop reads CASSYNDRANQPQHF. CDR3 in DNA: TGTGCCAGCAGCTATAACGACAGGGCTAATCAGCCCCAGCATTTT. The rearrangement joins TRBV5-6 to TRBJ1-5; TRBD1 matches at 7 bases. CDR1 and CDR2 (germline): SGHDT, YYEEEE. With 3 bases clipped from V and 4 bases from J, the junction kept 7 bases outside the gene matches. The CDR3 is 15 amino acids.

The chain is built from TRBV21-1 and TRBJ2-7; the table assigns TRBD2, which was not confirmed against the DNA. TRBV21-1 is marked as a pseudogene. CDR3 length: 12 residues. CDR3 nucleotides: TGTGCCAGCAGCTCACAGCGGGAGGGCTATGTCTTC. Translating gives CASSSQREGYVF.

This clone came up once. This chain joins TRBV9 and TRBJ2-7; D gene uncertain. The length of the CDR3 is 13 residues. Germline V CDR1 and CDR2: SGDLS, YYNGEE. Trimming removed 3 bases at V and 6 bases at J, with 13 bases between. CDR3 in DNA: TGTGCCAGCAGCGCCCAGGATGGCCGCGAGCAGTACTTC. The encoded protein is CASSAQDGREQYF. The full variable domain, its missing parts supplied by reference TRBV9 and TRBJ2-7, is DSGVTQTPKHLITATGQRVTLRCSPRSGDLSVYWYQQSLDQGLQFLIQYYNGEERAKGNILERFSAQQFPDLHSELNLSSLELGDSALYFCASSAQDGREQYFGPGTRLTVT.

CDR3 protein: CASSLNRDHEQYF. CDR3 sequence (DNA): TGTGCCAGCAGCTTAAACAGGGACCACGAGCAGTACTTC. The chain carries TRBV7-6 and TRBJ2-7; weak D call: TRBD1 (6 bases). Looked up from germline, CDR1 is SGHVS and CDR2 is FNYEAQ. V was trimmed by 2 bases and J by 5 bases, leaving 10 bases between them. The CDR3 contains 13 residues.

V usage is TRBV6-5 and J usage is TRBJ2-1, with TRBD2 matching 9 bases. J lost 4 bases, V lost 6 bases, and 4 bases had no gene match. Germline V gives CDR1 MNHEY, CDR2 SVGAGI. The CDR3 has 14 residues. Here the CDR3 reads CASSRLAAYNEQFF. The CDR3 DNA sequence: TGTGCCAGCAGCAGACTAGCGGCTTACAATGAGCAGTTCTTC.

The V and J genes are TRBV4-1 and TRBJ1-5; 7 nucleotides agree with TRBD1. The CDR3 runs to 16 residues. The germline gives CDR1 MGHRA, CDR2 YSYEKL. The junction had 8 bases not matched to a gene; V was cut back by 3 bases and J by 3 bases. CDR3 region: CASSQLDRVFNQPQHF. Here the CDR3 DNA reads TGCGCCAGCAGCCAGTTAGACAGGGTCTTCAATCAGCCCCAGCATTTT.

V usage is TRBV7-3 and J usage is TRBJ2-2; a weak D match, TRBD1 (5 bases). CDR3 length: 18 residues. Germline CDR1 and CDR2: SGHTA and FQGTGA. Deletions cut 5 bases from V and 5 bases from J, with 24 bases between. CDR3 in DNA: TGTGCCAGCAGCCTGTGGCCCTTGGGGCAGGGAAATACCGGGGAGCTGTTTTTT. This gives the protein CASSLWPLGQGNTGELFF.

This chain joins TRBV27 and TRBJ2-1, with D perhaps TRBD1 (5 bases). CDR1 and CDR2 from the germline V gene are MNHEY and SMNVEV (reference sequence). V lost 2 bases, J lost 9 bases, and 11 bases lay in between. The CDR3 totals 13 residues. This CDR3 reads CASSLIWGGEQFF. In DNA form, the CDR3 reads TGTGCCAGCAGTTTAATCTGGGGCGGTGAGCAGTTCTTC.

This chain joins TRBV7-9 and TRBJ2-1, with 8 nucleotides matching TRBD2. V trimming: 3 bases; J trimming: 2 bases; junction bases outside the gene matches: 0. Germline V gives CDR1 SEHNR, CDR2 FQNEAQ (reference sequence). The CDR3 consists of 14 residues. The CDR3 region is CASSFGGAYNEQFF. In DNA, the CDR3 is TGTGCCAGCAGCTTCGGGGGGGCCTACAATGAGCAGTTCTTC.

This clone occurred once. This chain joins TRBV19 and TRBJ2-7, with D perhaps TRBD1 (6 bases). V lost 2 bases, J lost 3 bases, and 8 bases lay in between. The CDR3 is 13 amino acids. Per the germline V gene, CDR1 is LNHDA and CDR2 is SQIVND (reference sequence). In DNA form, the CDR3 reads TGTGCCAGTAGTATAACGGACAGCTACGAGCAGTACTTC. This encodes CASSITDSYEQYF. Combining the CDR3 with reference TRBV19 and TRBJ2-7 gives the whole variable domain DGGITQSPKYLFRKEGQNVTLSCEQNLNHDAMYWYRQDPGQGLRLIYYSQIVNDFQKGDIAEGYSVSREKKESFPLTVTSAQKNPTAFYLCASSITDSYEQYFGPGTRLTVT.

This chain joins TRBV6-5 and TRBJ1-2; TRBD1 matches at 7 bases. V was pared by 7 bases and J by 1 base, with 9 bases of the junction left unmatched. From germline, CDR1 is MNHEY and CDR2 SVGAGI. The CDR3 contains 15 residues. CDR3 sequence reads: CASTFTGEDNYGYTF. CDR3 coding DNA: TGTGCCAGCACATTCACAGGGGAAGATAACTATGGCTACACCTTC.

V is TRBV6-5 and J is TRBJ2-5; the D gene is possibly TRBD2 (8 bases). Trimming removed 6 bases at V and 5 bases at J, with 19 bases between. Germline V gene lookup returns CDR1 MNHEY and CDR2 SVGAGI. The CDR3 has 15 amino acids. CDR3 nucleotide sequence: TGTGCCAGCAGCAGGGGGACTAGGGGATTGGAGACCCAGTACTTC. It translates to CASSRGTRGLETQYF.

V and J are TRBV6-6 and TRBJ2-7; the D gene is possibly TRBD2 (6 bases). Germline CDR1 reads MNHNY; CDR2 reads SVGAGI (reference sequence). The CDR3 runs to 14 residues. Trimming left V 0 bases short and J 7 bases short, with 13 bases between. The CDR3 DNA is TGTGCCAGCAGTTACTCCACGGGAGTGGAAGAGCAGTACTTC. Translated: CASSYSTGVEEQYF.

This clone has just one count. This rearrangement joins TRBV5-5 to TRBJ2-3; 7 nucleotides line up with TRBD2. Trimming took 2 bases from V and 0 from J; bases not matched to a gene: 9. The CDR3 extends over 17 amino acids. Per the germline V gene, CDR1 is SGHKS and CDR2 is YYEKEE (reference sequence). The DNA for the CDR3 is TGTGCCAGCAGCTTACTAGCGAGAGTTACTAGCACAGATACGCAGTATTTT. This translates into CASSLLARVTSTDTQYF.

This clone was seen more than once but under ten times. V is TRBV15 and J is TRBJ2-1; D is undetermined. The CDR3 extends over 11 amino acids. Germline CDR1 and CDR2: LNHNV and YYDKDF (reference sequence). V was pared by 9 bases and J by 8 bases, with 11 bases between. CDR3 amino acids: CATYYFDEQFF. Here the CDR3 DNA reads TGTGCCACTTATTATTTTGATGAGCAGTTCTTC.